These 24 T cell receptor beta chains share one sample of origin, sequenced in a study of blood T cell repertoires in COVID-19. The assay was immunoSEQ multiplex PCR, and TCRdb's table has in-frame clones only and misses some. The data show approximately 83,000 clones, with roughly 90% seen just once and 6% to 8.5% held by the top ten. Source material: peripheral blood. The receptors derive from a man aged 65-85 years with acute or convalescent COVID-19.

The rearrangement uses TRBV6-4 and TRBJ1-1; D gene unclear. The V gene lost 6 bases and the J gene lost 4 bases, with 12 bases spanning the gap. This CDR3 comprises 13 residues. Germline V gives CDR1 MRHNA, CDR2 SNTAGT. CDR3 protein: CASSEERSTEAFF. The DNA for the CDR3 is TGTGCCAGCAGCGAGGAGAGGAGCACTGAAGCTTTCTTT.

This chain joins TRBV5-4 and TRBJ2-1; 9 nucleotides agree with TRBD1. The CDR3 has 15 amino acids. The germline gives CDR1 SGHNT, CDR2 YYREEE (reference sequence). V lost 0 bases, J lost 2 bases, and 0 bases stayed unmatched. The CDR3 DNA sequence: TGTGCCAGCAGCTTGGGACAGGGGGCCTACAATGAGCAGTTCTTC. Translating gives CASSLGQGAYNEQFF. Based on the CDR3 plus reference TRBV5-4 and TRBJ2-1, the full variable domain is ETGVTQSPTHLIKTRGQQVTLRCSSQSGHNTVSWYQQALGQGPQFIFQYYREEENGRGNFPPRFSGLQFPNYSSELNVNALELDDSALYLCASSLGQGAYNEQFFGPGTRLTVL.

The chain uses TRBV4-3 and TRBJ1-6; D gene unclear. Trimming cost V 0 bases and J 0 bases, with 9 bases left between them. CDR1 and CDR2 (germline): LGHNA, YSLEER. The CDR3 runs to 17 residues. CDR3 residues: CASSQERASSYNSPLHF. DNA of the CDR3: TGCGCCAGCAGCCAAGAGAGGGCGAGCTCCTATAATTCACCCCTCCACTTT.

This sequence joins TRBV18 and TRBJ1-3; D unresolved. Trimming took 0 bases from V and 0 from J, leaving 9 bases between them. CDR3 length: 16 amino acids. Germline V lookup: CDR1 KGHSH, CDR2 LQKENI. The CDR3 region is CASSPPGTASGNTIYF. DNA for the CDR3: TGTGCCAGCTCACCACCGGGCACTGCCTCTGGAAACACCATATATTTT.

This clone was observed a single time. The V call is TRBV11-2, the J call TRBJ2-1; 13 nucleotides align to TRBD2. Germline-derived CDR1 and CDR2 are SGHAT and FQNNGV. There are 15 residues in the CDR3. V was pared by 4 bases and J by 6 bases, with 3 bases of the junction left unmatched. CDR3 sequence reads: CASSSTSGRANEQFF. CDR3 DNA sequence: TGTGCCAGCAGCTCCACTAGCGGGAGGGCCAATGAGCAGTTCTTC.

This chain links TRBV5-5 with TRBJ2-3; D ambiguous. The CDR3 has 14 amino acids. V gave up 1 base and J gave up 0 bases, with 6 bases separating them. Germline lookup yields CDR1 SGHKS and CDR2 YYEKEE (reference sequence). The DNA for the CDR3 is TGTGCCAGCAGCTTGACAGCTAGCACAGATACGCAGTATTTT. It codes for CASSLTASTDTQYF.

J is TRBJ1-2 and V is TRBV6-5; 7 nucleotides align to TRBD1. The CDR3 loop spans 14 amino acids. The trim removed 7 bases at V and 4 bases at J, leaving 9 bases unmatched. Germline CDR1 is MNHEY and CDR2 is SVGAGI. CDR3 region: CASTDPDRSYGYTF. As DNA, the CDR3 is TGTGCCAGCACCGATCCGGACAGGAGCTATGGCTACACCTTC.

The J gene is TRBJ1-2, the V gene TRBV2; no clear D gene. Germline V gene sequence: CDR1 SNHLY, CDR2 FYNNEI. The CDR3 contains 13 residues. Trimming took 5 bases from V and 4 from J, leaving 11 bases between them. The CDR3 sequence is CASSWQVVYGYTF. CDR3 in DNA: TGTGCCAGCAGTTGGCAGGTGGTCTATGGCTACACCTTC.

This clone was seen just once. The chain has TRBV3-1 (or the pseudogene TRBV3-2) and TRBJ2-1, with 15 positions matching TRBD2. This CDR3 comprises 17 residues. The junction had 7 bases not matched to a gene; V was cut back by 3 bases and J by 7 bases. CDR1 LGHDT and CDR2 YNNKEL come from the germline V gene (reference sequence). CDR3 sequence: CASSHGLAGGPGNEQFF. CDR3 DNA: TGTGCCAGCAGCCACGGACTAGCGGGAGGGCCGGGGAATGAGCAGTTCTTC.

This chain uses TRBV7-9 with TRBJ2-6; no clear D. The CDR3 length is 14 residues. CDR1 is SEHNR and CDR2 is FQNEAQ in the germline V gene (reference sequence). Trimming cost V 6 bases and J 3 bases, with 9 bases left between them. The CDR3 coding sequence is TGTGCCAGCAGAACCTCCGGTGGGGCCAACGTCCTGACTTTC. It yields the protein CASRTSGGANVLTF. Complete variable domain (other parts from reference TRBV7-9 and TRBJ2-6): DTGVSQNPRHKITKRGQNVTFRCDPISEHNRLYWYRQTLGQGPEFLTYFQNEAQLEKSRLLSDRFSAERPKGSFSTLEIQRTEQGDSAMYLCASRTSGGANVLTFGAGSRLTVL.

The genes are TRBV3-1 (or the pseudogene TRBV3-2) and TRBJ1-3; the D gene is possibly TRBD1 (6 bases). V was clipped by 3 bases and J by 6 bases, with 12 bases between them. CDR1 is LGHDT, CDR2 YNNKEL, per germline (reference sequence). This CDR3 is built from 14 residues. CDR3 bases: TGTGCCAGCAGCCAGGGCCAGGGGATAAACACCATATATTTT. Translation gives CASSQGQGINTIYF.

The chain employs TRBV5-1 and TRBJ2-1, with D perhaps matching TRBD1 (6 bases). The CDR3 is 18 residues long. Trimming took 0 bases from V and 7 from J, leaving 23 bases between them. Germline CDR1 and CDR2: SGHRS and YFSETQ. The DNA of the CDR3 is TGCGCCAGCAGCTTGGCCAGGGGCCCGGACCGGTTGTGGAATGAGCAGTTCTTC. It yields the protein CASSLARGPDRLWNEQFF.

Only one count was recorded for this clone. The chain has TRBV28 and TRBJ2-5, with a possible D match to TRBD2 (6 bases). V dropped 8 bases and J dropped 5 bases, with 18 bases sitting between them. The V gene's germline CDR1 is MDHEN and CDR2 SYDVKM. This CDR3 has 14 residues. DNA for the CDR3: TGTGCCAGCTCTCTTGTGGGGGGTAGGGAGACCCAGTACTTC. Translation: CASSLVGGRETQYF.

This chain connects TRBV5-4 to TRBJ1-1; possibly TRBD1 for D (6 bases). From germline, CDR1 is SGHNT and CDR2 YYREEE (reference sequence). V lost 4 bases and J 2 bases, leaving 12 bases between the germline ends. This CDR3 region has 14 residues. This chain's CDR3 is CASSTNRENTEAFF. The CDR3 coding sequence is TGTGCCAGCAGCACAAACAGGGAAAACACTGAAGCTTTCTTT.

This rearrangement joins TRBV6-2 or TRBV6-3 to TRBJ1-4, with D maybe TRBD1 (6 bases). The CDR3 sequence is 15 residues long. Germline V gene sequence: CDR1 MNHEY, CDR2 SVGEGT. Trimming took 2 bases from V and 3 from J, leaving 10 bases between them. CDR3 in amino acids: CASSYLGQSNEKLFF. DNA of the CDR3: TGTGCCAGCAGTTACCTCGGACAGTCTAATGAAAAACTGTTTTTT.

The chain's CDR3 is CASSPEGHGFWQPQHF. The CDR3 DNA reads as TGTGCCAGCAGCCCCGAGGGACACGGGTTTTGGCAGCCCCAGCATTTT. The rearrangement links TRBV28 to TRBJ1-5; possibly TRBD1 for D (6 bases). The CDR3 totals 16 residues. Deletions cut 6 bases from V and 7 bases from J, with 22 bases between. CDR1 is MDHEN and CDR2 is SYDVKM in the germline V gene.

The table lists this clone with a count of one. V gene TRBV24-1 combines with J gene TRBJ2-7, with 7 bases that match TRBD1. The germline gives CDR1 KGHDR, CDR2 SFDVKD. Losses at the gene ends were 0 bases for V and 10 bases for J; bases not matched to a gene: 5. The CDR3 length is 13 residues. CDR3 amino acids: CATSDLQWDRQYF. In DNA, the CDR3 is TGTGCCACCAGTGATTTGCAATGGGACAGACAGTACTTC.

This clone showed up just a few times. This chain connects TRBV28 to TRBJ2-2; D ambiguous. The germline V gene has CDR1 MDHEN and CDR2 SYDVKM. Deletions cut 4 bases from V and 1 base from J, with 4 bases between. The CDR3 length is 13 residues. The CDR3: CASSWQNTGELFF. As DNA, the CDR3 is TGTGCCAGCAGTTGGCAGAACACCGGGGAGCTGTTTTTT.

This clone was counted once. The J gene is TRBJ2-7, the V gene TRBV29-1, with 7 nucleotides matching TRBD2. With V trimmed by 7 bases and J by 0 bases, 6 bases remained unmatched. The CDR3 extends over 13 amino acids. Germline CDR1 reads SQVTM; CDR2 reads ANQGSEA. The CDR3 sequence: CSAVGGISYEQYF. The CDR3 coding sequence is TGCAGCGCCGTGGGGGGGATCTCCTACGAGCAGTACTTC.

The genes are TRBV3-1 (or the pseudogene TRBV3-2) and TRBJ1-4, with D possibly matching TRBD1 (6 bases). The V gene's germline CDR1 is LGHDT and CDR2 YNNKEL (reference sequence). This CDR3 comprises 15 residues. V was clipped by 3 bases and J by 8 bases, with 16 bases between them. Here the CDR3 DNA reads TGTGCCAGCAGCCACGGAACAGGGCAGTCCGAAAAACTGTTTTTT. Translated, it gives CASSHGTGQSEKLFF.

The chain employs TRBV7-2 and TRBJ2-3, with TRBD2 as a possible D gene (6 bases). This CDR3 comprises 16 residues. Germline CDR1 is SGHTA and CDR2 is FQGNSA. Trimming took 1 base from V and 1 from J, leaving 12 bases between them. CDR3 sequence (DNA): TGTGCCAGCAGCTTAGGGATGGGCGGGGGCACAGATACGCAGTATTTT. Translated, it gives CASSLGMGGGTDTQYF. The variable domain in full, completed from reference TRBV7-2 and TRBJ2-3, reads GAGVSQSPSNKVTEKGKDVELRCDPISGHTALYWYRQSLGQGLEFLIYFQGNSAPDKSGLPSDRFSAERTGGSVSTLTIQRTQQEDSAVYLCASSLGMGGGTDTQYFGPGTRLTVL.

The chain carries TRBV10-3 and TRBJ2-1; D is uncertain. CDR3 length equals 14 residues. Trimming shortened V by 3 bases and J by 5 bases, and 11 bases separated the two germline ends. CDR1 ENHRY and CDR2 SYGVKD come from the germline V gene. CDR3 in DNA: TGTGCCATCAGTGATTTGTCTAGTAACAATGAGCAGTTCTTC. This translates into CAISDLSSNNEQFF.

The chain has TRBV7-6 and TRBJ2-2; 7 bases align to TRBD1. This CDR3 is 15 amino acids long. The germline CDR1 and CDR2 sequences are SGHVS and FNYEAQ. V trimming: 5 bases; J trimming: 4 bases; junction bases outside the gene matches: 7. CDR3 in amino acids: CASSALQGTTGELFF. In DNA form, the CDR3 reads TGTGCCAGCAGCGCACTACAGGGGACCACCGGGGAGCTGTTTTTT.

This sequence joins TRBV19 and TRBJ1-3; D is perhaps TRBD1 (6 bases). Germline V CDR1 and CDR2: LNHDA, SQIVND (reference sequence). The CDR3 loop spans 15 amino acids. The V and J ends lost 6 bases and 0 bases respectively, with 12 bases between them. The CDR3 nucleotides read TGTGCCAGTAGGGGGACATACGGCTCTGGAAACACCATATATTTT. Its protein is CASRGTYGSGNTIYF. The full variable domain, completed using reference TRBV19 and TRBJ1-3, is DGGITQSPKYLFRKEGQNVTLSCEQNLNHDAMYWYRQDPGQGLRLIYYSQIVNDFQKGDIAEGYSVSREKKESFPLTVTSAQKNPTAFYLCASRGTYGSGNTIYFGEGSWLTVV.